The next 5 T cell receptor beta chains were all read from a single sample in a study of blood T cell repertoires in COVID-19. Profiled with immunoSEQ multiplex PCR; TCRdb holds only in-frame clones, not every one. The sample carries 130,000 to 150,000 clones, 70% to 90% recorded once. Material: PBMCs or T cells enriched from blood (not recorded which). The source is a woman between 35 and 50 years old who had recovered from COVID-19.

The genes are TRBV5-1 and TRBJ2-4, with a weak D call TRBD2 (5 bases). The V gene's germline CDR1 is SGHRS and CDR2 YFSETQ. There are 16 residues in the CDR3. Trimming removed 0 bases at V and 6 bases at J, with 16 bases between. The CDR3 bases are TGCGCCAGCAGCTTGGACCCGGCGGGTTCTACAAACATTCAGTACTTC. Translating gives CASSLDPAGSTNIQYF.

The rearrangement uses TRBV5-6 and TRBJ1-3, with a possible D match to TRBD1 (5 bases). Deletions cut 0 bases from V and 8 bases from J, with 9 bases between. In germline, CDR1 is SGHDT, CDR2 YYEEEE. This CDR3 spans 13 amino acids. The CDR3 DNA reads TGTGCCAGCAGCTTGGGGGGCTTAGACACCATATATTTT. This gives the protein CASSLGGLDTIYF. Full variable domain (remainder filled in from reference TRBV5-6 and TRBJ1-3): DAGVTQSPTHLIKTRGQQVTLRCSPKSGHDTVSWYQQALGQGPQFIFQYYEEEERQRGNFPDRFSGHQFPNYSSELNVNALLLGDSALYLCASSLGGLDTIYFGEGSWLTVV.

This clone has just a few counts. The chain links TRBV11-2 to TRBJ2-5; D is ambiguous. The length of the CDR3 is 12 residues. Germline CDR1 and CDR2: SGHAT and FQNNGV. V shed 5 bases and J shed 2 bases, with 6 bases lying between them. The CDR3 protein is CASSPVQETQYF. CDR3 coding DNA: TGTGCCAGCAGCCCGGTTCAAGAGACCCAGTACTTC.

As DNA, the CDR3 is TGTGCCAGCAGCTTAGATGGACGGGGAGCGGCGAACTATGGCTACACCTTC. Amino acid sequence: CASSLDGRGAANYGYTF. The chain uses TRBV11-2 and TRBJ1-2; D gene unclear. The CDR3 contains 17 residues. Germline V gives CDR1 SGHAT, CDR2 FQNNGV. V lost 0 bases, J lost 2 bases, and 16 bases lay in between.

This chain links TRBV7-9 with TRBJ2-3, with 13 nucleotides matching TRBD2. The CDR3 runs to 17 residues. The germline V gene has CDR1 SEHNR and CDR2 FQNEAQ (reference sequence). The junction had 7 bases not matched to a gene; V was cut back by 5 bases and J by 2 bases. The CDR3 nucleotides read TGTGCCAGCAGCGCCGGGACTAGCGGGACTAACACAGATACGCAGTATTTT. Amino acid sequence: CASSAGTSGTNTDTQYF.